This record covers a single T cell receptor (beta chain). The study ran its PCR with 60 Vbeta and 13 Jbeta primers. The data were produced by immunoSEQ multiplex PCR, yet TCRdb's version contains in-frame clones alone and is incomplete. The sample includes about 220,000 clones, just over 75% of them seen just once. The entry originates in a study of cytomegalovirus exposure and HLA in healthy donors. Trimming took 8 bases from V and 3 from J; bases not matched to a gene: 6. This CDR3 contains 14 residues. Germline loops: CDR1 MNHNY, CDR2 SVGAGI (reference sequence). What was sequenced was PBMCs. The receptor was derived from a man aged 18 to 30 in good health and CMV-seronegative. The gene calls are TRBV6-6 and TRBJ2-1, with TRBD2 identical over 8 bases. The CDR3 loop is CASRLAGIYNEQFF. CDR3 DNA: TGTGCCAGCCGCCTAGCGGGTATCTACAATGAGCAGTTCTTC.